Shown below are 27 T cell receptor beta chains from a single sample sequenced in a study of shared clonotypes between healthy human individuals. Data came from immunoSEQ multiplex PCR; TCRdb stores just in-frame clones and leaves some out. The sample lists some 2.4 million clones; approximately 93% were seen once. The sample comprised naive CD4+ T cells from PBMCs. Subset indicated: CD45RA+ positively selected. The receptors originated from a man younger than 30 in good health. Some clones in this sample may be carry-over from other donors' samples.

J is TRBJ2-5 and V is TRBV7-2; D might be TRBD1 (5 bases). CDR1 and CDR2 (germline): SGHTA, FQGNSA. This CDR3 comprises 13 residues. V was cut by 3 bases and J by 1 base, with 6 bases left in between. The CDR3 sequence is CASSFQGQETQYF. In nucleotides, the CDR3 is TGTGCCAGCAGCTTCCAGGGCCAAGAGACCCAGTACTTC.

CDR3 loop: CASNFAGQGFAEAFF. The CDR3 DNA follows: TGTGCCAGCAACTTCGCGGGACAGGGTTTCGCTGAAGCTTTCTTT. V is TRBV6-6 and J is TRBJ1-1, with TRBD1 identical over 9 bases. The CDR3 has 15 residues. The germline gives CDR1 MNHNY, CDR2 SVGAGI (reference sequence). J lost 6 bases, V lost 7 bases, and 12 bases had no gene match.

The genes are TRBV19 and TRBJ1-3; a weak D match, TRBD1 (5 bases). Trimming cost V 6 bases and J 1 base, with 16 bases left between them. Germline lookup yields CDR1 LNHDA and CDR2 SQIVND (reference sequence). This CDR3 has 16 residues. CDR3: CASSRPGGASGNTIYF. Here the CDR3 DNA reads TGTGCCAGTAGCAGACCCGGGGGAGCATCTGGAAACACCATATATTTT.

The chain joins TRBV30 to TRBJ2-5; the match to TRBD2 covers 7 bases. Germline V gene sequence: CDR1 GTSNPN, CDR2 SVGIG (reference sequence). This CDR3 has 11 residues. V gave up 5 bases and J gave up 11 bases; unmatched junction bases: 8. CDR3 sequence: CAWQGLTSQYF. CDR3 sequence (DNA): TGTGCCTGGCAGGGACTAACCTCGCAGTACTTC. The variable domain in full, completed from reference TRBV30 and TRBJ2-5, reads SQTIHQWPATLVQPVGSPLSLECTVEGTSNPNLYWYRQAAGRGLQLLFYSVGIGQISSEVPQNLSASRPQDRQFILSSKKLLLSDSGFYLCAWQGLTSQYFGPGTRLLVL.

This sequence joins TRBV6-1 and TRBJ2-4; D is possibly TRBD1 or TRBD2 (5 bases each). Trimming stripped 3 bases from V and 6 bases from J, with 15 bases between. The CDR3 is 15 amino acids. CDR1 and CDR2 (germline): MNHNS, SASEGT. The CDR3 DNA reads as TGTGCCAGCAGTGAGTGGGACCGACGCCCAAACATTCAGTACTTC. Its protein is CASSEWDRRPNIQYF.

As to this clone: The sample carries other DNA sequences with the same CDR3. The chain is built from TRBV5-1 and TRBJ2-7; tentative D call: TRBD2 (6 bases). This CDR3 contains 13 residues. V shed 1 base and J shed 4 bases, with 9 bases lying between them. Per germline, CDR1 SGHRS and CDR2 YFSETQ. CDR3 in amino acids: CASSLRERYEQYF. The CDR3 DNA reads TGCGCCAGCAGCTTGCGGGAGCGGTACGAGCAGTACTTC.

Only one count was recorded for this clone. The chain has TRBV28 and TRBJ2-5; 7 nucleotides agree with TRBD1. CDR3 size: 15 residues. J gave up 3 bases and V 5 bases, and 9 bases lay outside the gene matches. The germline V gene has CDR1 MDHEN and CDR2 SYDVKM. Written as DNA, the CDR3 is TGTGCCAGCAGTCCCGCCGGGACAGTTGAAGAGACCCAGTACTTC. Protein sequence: CASSPAGTVEETQYF.

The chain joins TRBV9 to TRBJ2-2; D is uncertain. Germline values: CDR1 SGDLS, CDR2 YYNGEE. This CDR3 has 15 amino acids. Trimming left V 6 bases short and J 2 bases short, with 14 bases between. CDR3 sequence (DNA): TGTGCCAGCACCGTGCGGTCGGACAACACCGGGGAGCTGTTTTTT. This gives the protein CASTVRSDNTGELFF.

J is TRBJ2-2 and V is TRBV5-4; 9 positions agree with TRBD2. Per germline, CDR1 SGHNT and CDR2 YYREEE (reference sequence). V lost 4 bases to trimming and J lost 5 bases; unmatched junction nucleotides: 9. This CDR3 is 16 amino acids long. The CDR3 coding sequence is TGTGCCAGCAGCCTGGTAGCGGGAGAGGGTACCGGGGAGCTGTTTTTT. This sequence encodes CASSLVAGEGTGELFF.

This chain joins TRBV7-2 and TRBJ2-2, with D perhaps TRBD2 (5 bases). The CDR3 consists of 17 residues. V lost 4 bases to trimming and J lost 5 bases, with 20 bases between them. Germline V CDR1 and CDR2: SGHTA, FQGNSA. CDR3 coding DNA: TGTGCCAGCAGCTCGCCCCCCGCTAGAAGGGAGACCGGGGAGCTGTTTTTT. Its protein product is CASSSPPARRETGELFF.

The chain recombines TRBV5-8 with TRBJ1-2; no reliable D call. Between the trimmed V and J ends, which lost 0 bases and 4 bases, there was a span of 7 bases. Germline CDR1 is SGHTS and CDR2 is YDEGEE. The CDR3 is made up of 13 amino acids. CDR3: CASSLAGGYGYTF. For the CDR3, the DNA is TGTGCCAGCAGCTTGGCGGGTGGCTATGGCTACACCTTC.

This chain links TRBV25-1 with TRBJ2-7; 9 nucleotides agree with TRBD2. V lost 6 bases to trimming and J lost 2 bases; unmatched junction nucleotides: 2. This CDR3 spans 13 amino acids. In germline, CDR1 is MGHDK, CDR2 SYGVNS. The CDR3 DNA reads TGTGCCAGCAGGCGGGAGGGAACCTACGAGCAGTACTTC. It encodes CASRREGTYEQYF.

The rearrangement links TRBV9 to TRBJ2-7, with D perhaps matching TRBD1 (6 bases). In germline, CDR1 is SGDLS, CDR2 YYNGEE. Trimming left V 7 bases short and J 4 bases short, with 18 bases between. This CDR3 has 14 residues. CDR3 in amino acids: CASAASVRGYEQYF. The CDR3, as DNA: TGTGCCAGCGCCGCCTCCGTAAGGGGGTACGAGCAGTACTTC.

CDR3 protein: CATSTGPPPVPLHF. The CDR3 bases are TGTGCCACCAGCACAGGACCGCCTCCAGTCCCCCTCCACTTT. The chain joins TRBV15 to TRBJ1-6; D unresolved. Trimming shortened V by 4 bases and J by 13 bases, and 17 bases separated the two germline ends. The CDR3 totals 14 residues. In germline, CDR1 is LNHNV, CDR2 YYDKDF (reference sequence).

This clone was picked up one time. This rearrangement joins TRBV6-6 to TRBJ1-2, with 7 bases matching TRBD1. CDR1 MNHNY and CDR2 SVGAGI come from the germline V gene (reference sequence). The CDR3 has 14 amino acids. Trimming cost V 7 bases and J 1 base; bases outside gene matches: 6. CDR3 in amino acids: CASKGTANNYGYTF. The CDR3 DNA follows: TGTGCCAGCAAGGGGACAGCCAATAACTATGGCTACACCTTC.

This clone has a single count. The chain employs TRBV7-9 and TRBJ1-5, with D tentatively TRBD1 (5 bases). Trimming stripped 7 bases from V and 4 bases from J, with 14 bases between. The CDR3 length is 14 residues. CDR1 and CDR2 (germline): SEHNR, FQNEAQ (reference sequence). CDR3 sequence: CASNRGGLNQPQHF. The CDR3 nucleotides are TGTGCCAGCAACCGGGGGGGTCTTAATCAGCCCCAGCATTTT.

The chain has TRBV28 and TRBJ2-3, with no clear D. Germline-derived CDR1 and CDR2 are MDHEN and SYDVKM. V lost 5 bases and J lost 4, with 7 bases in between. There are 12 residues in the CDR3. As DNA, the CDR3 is TGTGCCAGCAGTCCATTATCAGATACGCAGTATTTT. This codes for CASSPLSDTQYF.

The CDR3 DNA sequence: TGTGCCAGCAGCCCCCGGACAGGGGGCGACGAGCAGTACTTC. As protein: CASSPRTGGDEQYF. The chain joins TRBV11-1 to TRBJ2-7; TRBD1 matches at 11 bases. CDR1 is SGHAT and CDR2 is FQDESV in the germline V gene (reference sequence). The junction had 5 bases not matched to a gene; V was cut back by 5 bases and J by 5 bases. The CDR3 runs to 14 residues.

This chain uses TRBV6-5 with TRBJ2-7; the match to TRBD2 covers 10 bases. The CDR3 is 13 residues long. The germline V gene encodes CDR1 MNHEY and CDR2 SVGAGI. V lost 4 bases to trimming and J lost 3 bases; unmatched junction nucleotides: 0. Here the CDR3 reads CASSSSGSYEQYF. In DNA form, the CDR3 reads TGTGCCAGCAGTTCTAGCGGGAGCTACGAGCAGTACTTC.

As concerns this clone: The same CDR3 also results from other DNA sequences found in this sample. The CDR3 nucleotides are TGTGCCAGCTCACTCTCGACTAGCGGGACCTACGAGCAGTACTTC. It encodes CASSLSTSGTYEQYF. The chain carries TRBV18 and TRBJ2-7, with 11 bases matching TRBD2. Germline V gene lookup returns CDR1 KGHSH and CDR2 LQKENI. The CDR3 loop spans 15 amino acids. V was clipped by 4 bases and J by 2 bases; unmatched bases: 4.

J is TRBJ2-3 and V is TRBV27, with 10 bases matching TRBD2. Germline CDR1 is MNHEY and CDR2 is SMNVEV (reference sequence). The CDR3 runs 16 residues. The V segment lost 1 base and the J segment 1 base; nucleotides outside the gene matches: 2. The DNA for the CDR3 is TGTGCCAGCAGTTTATTTGGACTAGCGGGCACAGATACGCAGTATTTT. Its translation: CASSLFGLAGTDTQYF.

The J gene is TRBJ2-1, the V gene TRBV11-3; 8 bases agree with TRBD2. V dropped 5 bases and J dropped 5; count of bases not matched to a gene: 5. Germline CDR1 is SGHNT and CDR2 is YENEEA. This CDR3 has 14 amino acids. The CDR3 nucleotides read TGTGCCAGCAGCGCGGGGGGACGGGACAATGAGCAGTTCTTC. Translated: CASSAGGRDNEQFF.

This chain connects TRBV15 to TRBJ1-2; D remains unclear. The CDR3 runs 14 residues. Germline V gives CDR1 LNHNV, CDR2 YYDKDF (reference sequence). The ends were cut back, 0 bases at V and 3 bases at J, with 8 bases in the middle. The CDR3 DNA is TGTGCCACCAGCAGAGATCCCACGGACTATGGCTACACCTTC. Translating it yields CATSRDPTDYGYTF.

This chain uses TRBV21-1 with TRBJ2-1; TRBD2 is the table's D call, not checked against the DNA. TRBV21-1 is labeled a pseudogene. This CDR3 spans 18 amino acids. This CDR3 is CASSTSLTGTSEYNEQFF. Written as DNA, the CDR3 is TGTGCCAGCAGCACCTCTTTAACCGGGACTAGCGAGTACAATGAGCAGTTCTTC.

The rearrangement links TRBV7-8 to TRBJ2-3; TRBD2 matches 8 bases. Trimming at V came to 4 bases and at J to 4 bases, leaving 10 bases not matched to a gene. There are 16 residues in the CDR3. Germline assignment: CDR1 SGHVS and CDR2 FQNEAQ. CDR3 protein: CASSSLTAGVADTQYF. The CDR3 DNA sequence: TGTGCCAGCAGCTCCCTAACAGCGGGAGTAGCAGATACGCAGTATTTT.

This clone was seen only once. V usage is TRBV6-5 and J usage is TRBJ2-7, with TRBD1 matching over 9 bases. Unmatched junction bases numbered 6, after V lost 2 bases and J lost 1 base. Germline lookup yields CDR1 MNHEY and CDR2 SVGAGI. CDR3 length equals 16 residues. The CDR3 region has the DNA TGTGCCAGCAGTTACCGAACGGGACAGGGATCCTACGAGCAGTACTTC. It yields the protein CASSYRTGQGSYEQYF.

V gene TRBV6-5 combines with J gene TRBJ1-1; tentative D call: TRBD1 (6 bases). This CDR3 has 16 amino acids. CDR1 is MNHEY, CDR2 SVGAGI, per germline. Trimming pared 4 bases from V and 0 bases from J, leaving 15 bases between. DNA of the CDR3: TGTGCCAGCAGTTCGCGGACAGTACTCATGAACACTGAAGCTTTCTTT. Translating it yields CASSSRTVLMNTEAFF.